There are a few counts of the clone carrying this T cell receptor beta chain. These data originate in a study of cytomegalovirus exposure and HLA in healthy donors. PCR was performed using 60 Vbeta and 13 Jbeta primers. Some clones are missing from TCRdb's copy, which holds only in-frame ones; the method was immunoSEQ multiplex PCR. The data show some 120,000 clones, with around 8.5% seen just once and under 5.5% held by the top ten. The germline CDR1 and CDR2 sequences are SEHNR and FQNEAQ (reference sequence). Trimming left V 5 bases short and J 3 bases short, with 14 bases between. The CDR3 sequence is 15 residues long.

V gene TRBV7-9 combines with J gene TRBJ1-5, with a weak D call TRBD1 (5 bases). This receptor was identified in a man aged 40-50 years in good health and CMV-seronegative. Sequences were obtained from PBMCs. This chain's CDR3 is CASSPNGQPNQPQHF. The CDR3 DNA reads TGTGCCAGCAGCCCAAATGGACAACCCAATCAGCCCCAGCATTTT.